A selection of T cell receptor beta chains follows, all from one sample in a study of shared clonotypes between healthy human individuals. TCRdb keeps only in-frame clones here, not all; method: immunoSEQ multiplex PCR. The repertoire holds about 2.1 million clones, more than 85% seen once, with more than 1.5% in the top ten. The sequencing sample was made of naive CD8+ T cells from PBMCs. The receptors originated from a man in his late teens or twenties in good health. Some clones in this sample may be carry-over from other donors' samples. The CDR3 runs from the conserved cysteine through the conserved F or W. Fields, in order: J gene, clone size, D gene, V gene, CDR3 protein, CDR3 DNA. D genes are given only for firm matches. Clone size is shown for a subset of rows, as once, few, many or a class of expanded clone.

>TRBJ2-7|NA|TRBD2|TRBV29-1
CSVVTSGFSYEQYF
TGCAGCGTTGTCACTAGCGGTTTCTCCTACGAGCAGTACTTC
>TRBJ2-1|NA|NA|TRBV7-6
CASRPRSGLSYNEQFF
TGTGCCAGCAGGCCCCGTAGCGGACTCTCCTACAATGAGCAGTTCTTC
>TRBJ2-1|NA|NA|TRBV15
CATSTGDLGDGHNEQFF
TGTGCCACCAGCACCGGCGACTTGGGGGACGGACACAATGAGCAGTTCTTC
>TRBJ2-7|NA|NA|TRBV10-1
CASSESGSLYEQYF
TGCGCCAGCAGTGAGTCAGGTTCCCTCTACGAGCAGTACTTC
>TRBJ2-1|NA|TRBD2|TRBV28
CASRGRAYPYNEQFF
TGTGCCAGCAGAGGGAGGGCTTACCCCTACAATGAGCAGTTCTTC
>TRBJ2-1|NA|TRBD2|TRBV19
CASSTLLLAGDMDEQFF
TGTGCCAGTAGTACCCTGTTACTAGCGGGAGATATGGATGAGCAGTTCTTC
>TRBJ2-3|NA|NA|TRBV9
CASSGKTSSTDTQYF
TGTGCCAGCAGCGGTAAAACCTCTAGCACAGATACGCAGTATTTT
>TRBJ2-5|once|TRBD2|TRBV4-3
CASSQGLAGEEQYF
TGCGCCAGCAGCCAAGGACTAGCGGGAGAAGAGCAGTACTTC
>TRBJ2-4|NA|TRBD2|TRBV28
CASSPSAGGPKNIQYF
TGTGCCAGCAGTCCGAGCGCGGGAGGGCCCAAAAACATTCAGTACTTC
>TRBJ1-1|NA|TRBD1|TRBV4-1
CASSQDFGTGNEAFF
TGCGCCAGCAGCCAAGACTTTGGGACAGGGAATGAAGCTTTCTTT
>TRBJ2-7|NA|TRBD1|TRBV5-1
CASSLLGQGAVDEQYF
TGCGCCAGCAGCTTACTAGGACAGGGGGCTGTTGACGAGCAGTACTTC
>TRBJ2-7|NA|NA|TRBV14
CASSQSSDRRSYEQYF
TGTGCCAGCAGCCAATCCTCTGACCGCCGGTCCTACGAGCAGTACTTC
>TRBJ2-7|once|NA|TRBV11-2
CASSFLRDYEQYF
TGTGCCAGCAGCTTCCTCCGGGACTACGAGCAGTACTTC
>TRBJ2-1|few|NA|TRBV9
CASSGRWGIFNEQFF
TGTGCCAGCAGCGGGAGATGGGGGATATTCAATGAGCAGTTCTTC
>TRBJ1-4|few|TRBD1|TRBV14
CASSQESGTGSEKLFF
TGTGCCAGCAGCCAGGAATCCGGGACAGGGAGTGAAAAACTGTTTTTT
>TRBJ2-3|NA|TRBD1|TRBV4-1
CASSQVAGGITDTQYF
TGCGCCAGCAGCCAAGTGGCAGGGGGAATCACAGATACGCAGTATTTT
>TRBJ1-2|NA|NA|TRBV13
CASSRDRGEGIYGYTF
TGTGCCAGCAGCCGGGACCGGGGGGAGGGAATCTATGGCTACACCTTC
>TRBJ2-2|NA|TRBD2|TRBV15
CATSGPSGSWTGELFF
TGTGCCACCAGCGGGCCTAGCGGGAGTTGGACCGGGGAGCTGTTTTTT
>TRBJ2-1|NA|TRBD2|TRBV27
CASSLNPSGNEQFF
TGTGCCAGCAGTTTAAACCCTAGCGGGAATGAGCAGTTCTTC
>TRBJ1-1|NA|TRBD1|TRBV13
CASSLGPTGASIPNTEAFF
TGTGCCAGCAGCTTAGGGCCAACAGGGGCCTCCATTCCGAACACTGAAGCTTTCTTT
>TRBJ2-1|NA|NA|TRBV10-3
CAISGEDFQGPYNEQFF
TGTGCCATCAGTGGGGAAGACTTCCAGGGCCCCTACAATGAGCAGTTCTTC
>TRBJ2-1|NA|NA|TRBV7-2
CASSDAWVGVINEQFF
TGTGCCAGCAGCGACGCGTGGGTAGGGGTGATCAATGAGCAGTTCTTC
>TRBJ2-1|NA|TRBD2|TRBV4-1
CASSQARLAGVDEQFF
TGCGCCAGCAGCCAAGCGCGGCTAGCGGGAGTAGATGAGCAGTTCTTC
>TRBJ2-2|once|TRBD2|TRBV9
CASSGDRLAGASGELFF
TGTGCCAGCAGCGGAGACCGACTAGCGGGAGCGTCCGGGGAGCTGTTTTTT
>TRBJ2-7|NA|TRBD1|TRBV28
CASWGTGTGPHEQYF
TGTGCCAGCTGGGGCACGGGGACAGGGCCCCACGAGCAGTACTTC
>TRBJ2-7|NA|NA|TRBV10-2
CASSESYYEQYF
TGCGCCAGCAGTGAGTCTTACTACGAGCAGTACTTC
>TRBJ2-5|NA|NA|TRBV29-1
CSVEDRDSIQETQYF
TGCAGCGTTGAAGATCGTGACAGCATTCAAGAGACCCAGTACTTC
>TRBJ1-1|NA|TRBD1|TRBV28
CASSLNRGPEAFF
TGTGCCAGCAGTTTAAACAGGGGCCCTGAAGCTTTCTTT
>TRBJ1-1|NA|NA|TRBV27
CASSFGGLNTEAFF
TGTGCCAGCAGTTTTGGGGGATTGAACACTGAAGCTTTCTTT
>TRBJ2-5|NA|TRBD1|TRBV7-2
CASGNRGQETQYF
TGTGCCAGCGGGAACAGGGGCCAAGAGACCCAGTACTTC
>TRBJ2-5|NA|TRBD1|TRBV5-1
CASSLYGTGGIGSQETQYF
TGCGCCAGCAGCTTGTACGGGACAGGGGGCATCGGGTCCCAAGAGACCCAGTACTTC
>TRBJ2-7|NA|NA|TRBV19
CASSSRDMKYEQYF
TGTGCCAGTAGTTCTCGGGACATGAAGTACGAGCAGTACTTC
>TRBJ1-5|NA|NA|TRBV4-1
CASSQGEGTNQPQHF
TGCGCCAGCAGCCAAGGGGAGGGTACCAATCAGCCCCAGCATTTT
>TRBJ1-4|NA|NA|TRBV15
CATSRPDREWEKLFF
TGTGCCACCAGCAGGCCGGACAGAGAATGGGAAAAACTGTTTTTT
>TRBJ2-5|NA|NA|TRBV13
CASAGGRVQETQYF
TGTGCCAGCGCAGGGGGGAGGGTCCAAGAGACCCAGTACTTC
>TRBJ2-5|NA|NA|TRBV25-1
CASSGRDLPSVETQYF
TGTGCCAGCAGTGGAAGGGACCTCCCTAGCGTAGAGACCCAGTACTTC